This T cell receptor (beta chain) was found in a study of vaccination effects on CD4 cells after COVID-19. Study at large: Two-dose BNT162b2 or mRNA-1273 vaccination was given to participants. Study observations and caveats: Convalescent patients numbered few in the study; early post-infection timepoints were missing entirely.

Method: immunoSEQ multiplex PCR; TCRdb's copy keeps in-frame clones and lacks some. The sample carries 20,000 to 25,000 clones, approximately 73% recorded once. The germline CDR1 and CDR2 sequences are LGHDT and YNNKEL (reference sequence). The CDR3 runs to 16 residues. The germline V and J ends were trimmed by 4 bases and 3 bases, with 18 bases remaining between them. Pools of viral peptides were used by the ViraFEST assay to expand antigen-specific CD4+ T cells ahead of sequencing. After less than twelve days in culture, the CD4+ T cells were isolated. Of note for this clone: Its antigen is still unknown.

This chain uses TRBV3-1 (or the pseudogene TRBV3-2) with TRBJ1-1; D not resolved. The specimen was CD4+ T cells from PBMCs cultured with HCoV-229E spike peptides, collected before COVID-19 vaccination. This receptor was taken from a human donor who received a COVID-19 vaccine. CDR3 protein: CASSPLTAMVDTEAFF. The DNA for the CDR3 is TGTGCCAGCAGCCCTCTGACCGCCATGGTAGACACTGAAGCTTTCTTT.